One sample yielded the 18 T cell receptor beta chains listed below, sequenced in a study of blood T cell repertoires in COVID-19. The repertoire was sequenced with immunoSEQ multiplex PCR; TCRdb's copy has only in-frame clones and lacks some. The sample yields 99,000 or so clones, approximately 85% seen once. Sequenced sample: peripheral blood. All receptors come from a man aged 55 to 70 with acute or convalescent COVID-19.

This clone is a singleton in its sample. The CDR3 reads CASTPGELQQPQHF. As DNA, the CDR3 is TGTGCCAGCACCCCGGGTGAGCTGCAGCAGCCCCAGCATTTT. This rearrangement joins TRBV5-8 to TRBJ1-5; no clear D gene. The CDR3 has 14 residues. V was pared by 6 bases and J by 7 bases, with 17 bases between. Germline lookup yields CDR1 SGHTS and CDR2 YDEGEE.

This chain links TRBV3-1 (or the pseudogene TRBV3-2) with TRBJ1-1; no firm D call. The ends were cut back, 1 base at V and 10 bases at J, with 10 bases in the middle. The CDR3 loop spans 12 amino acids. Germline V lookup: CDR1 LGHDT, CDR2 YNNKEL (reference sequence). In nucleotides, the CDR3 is TGTGCCAGCAGCCAAGGCCAGGTAGGAGCTTTCTTT. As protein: CASSQGQVGAFF.

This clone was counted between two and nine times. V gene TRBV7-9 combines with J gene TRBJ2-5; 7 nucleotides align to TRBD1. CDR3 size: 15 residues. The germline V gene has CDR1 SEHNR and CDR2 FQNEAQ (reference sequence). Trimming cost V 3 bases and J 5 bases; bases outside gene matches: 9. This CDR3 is CASSFTRTGGETQYF. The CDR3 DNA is TGTGCCAGCAGCTTTACGCGGACAGGCGGGGAGACCCAGTACTTC.

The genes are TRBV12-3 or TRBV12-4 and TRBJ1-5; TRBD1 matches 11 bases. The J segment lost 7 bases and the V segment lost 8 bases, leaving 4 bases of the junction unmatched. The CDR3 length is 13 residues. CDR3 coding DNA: TGTGCCAGCCAGGGACAGGGGGACCAGCCCCAGCATTTT. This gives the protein CASQGQGDQPQHF.

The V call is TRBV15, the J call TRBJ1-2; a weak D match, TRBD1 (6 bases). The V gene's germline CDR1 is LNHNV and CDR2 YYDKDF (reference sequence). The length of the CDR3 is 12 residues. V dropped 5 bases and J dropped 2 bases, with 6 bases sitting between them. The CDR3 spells CATSQGNYGYTF. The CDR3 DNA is TGTGCCACCAGCCAGGGGAACTATGGCTACACCTTC. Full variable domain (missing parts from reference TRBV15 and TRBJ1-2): DAMVIQNPRYQVTQFGKPVTLSCSQTLNHNVMYWYQQKSSQAPKLLFHYYDKDFNNEADTPDNFQSRRPNTSFCFLDIRSPGLGDTAMYLCATSQGNYGYTFGSGTRLTVV.

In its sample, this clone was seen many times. CDR3 in amino acids: CASSLIGVDEQFF. The CDR3 nucleotides read TGTGCCAGCAGTTTAATAGGGGTGGATGAGCAGTTCTTC. The chain is built from TRBV28 and TRBJ2-1, with TRBD1 as a possible D gene (5 bases). CDR3 length: 13 residues. The germline CDR1 and CDR2 sequences are MDHEN and SYDVKM. V lost 2 bases to trimming and J lost 8 bases, with 10 bases between them. The full variable domain, rest sourced from reference TRBV28 and TRBJ2-1, is DVKVTQSSRYLVKRTGEKVFLECVQDMDHENMFWYRQDPGLGLRLIYFSYDVKMKEKGDIPEGYSVSREKKERFSLILESASTNQTSMYLCASSLIGVDEQFFGPGTRLTVL.

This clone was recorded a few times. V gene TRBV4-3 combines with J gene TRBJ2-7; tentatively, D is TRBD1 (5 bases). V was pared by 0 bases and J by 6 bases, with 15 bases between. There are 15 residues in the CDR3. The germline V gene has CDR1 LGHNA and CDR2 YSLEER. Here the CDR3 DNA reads TGCGCCAGCAGCCAAGAGAGGCAGGGTTGGTCCGAGCAGTACTTC. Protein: CASSQERQGWSEQYF.

This chain's CDR3 is CASSGTNSNQPQHF. In DNA, the CDR3 is TGTGCCAGCTCCGGGACAAATAGCAATCAGCCCCAGCATTTT. The V and J genes are TRBV6-5 and TRBJ1-5; possible D gene TRBD1, 6 bases. This CDR3 is 14 amino acids long. Germline loops: CDR1 MNHEY, CDR2 SVGAGI. V was clipped by 8 bases and J by 0 bases, with 11 bases between them.

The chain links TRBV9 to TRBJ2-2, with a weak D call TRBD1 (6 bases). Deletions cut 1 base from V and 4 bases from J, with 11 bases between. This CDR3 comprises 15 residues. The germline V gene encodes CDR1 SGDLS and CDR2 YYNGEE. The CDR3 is CASSVRGSVTGELFF. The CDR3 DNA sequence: TGTGCCAGCAGCGTAAGGGGGAGTGTCACCGGGGAGCTGTTTTTT. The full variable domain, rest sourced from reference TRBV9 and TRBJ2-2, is DSGVTQTPKHLITATGQRVTLRCSPRSGDLSVYWYQQSLDQGLQFLIQYYNGEERAKGNILERFSAQQFPDLHSELNLSSLELGDSALYFCASSVRGSVTGELFFGEGSRLTVL.

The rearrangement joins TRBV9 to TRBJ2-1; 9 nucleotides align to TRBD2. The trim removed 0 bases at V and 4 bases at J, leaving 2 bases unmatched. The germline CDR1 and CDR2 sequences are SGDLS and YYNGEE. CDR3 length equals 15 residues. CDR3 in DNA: TGTGCCAGCAGCGTAGTTAGCGGGGGTTACAATGAGCAGTTCTTC. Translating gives CASSVVSGGYNEQFF.

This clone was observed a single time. The CDR3 bases are TGTGCCAGCAGTTACGGCGATAGCGGGAGCCTCTACGAGCAGTACTTC. This gives the protein CASSYGDSGSLYEQYF. This chain links TRBV6-2 or TRBV6-3 with TRBJ2-7; the match to TRBD2 covers 9 bases. This CDR3 comprises 16 residues. Per germline, CDR1 MNHEY and CDR2 SVGEGT. Unmatched junction bases numbered 8, after V lost 2 bases and J lost 3 bases.

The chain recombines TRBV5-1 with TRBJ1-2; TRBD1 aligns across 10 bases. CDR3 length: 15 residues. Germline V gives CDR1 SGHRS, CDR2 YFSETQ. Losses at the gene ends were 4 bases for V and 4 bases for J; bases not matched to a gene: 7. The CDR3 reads CASSLPGQGTYGYTF. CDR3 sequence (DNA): TGCGCCAGCAGCCTCCCGGGACAGGGGACCTATGGCTACACCTTC.

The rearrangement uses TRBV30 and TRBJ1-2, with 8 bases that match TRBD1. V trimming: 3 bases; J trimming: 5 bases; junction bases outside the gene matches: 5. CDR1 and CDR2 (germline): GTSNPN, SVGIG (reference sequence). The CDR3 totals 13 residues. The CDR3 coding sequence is TGTGCCTGGAGCGGACAGGGACGGTATGGCTACACCTTC. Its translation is CAWSGQGRYGYTF. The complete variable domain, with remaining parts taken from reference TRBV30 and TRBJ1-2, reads SQTIHQWPATLVQPVGSPLSLECTVEGTSNPNLYWYRQAAGRGLQLLFYSVGIGQISSEVPQNLSASRPQDRQFILSSKKLLLSDSGFYLCAWSGQGRYGYTFGSGTRLTVV.

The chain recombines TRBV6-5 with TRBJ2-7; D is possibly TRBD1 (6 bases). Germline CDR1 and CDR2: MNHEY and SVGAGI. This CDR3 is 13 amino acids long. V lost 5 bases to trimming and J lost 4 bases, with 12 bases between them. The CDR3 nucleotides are TGTGCCAGCAGTATACAGGGAGCATACGAGCAGTACTTC. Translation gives CASSIQGAYEQYF.

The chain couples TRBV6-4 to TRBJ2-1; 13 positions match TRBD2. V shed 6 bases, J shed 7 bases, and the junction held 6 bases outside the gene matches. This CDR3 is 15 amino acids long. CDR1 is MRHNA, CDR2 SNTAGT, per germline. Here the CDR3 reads CASSGGLAGANEQFF. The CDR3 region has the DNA TGTGCCAGCAGCGGAGGACTAGCGGGGGCGAATGAGCAGTTCTTC.

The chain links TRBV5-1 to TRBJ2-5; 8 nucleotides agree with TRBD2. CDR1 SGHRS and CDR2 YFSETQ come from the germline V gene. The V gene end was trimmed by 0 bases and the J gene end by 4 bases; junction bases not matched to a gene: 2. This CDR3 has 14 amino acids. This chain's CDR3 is CASSLGLAGETQYF. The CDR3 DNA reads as TGCGCCAGCAGCTTGGGCCTAGCGGGAGAGACCCAGTACTTC.

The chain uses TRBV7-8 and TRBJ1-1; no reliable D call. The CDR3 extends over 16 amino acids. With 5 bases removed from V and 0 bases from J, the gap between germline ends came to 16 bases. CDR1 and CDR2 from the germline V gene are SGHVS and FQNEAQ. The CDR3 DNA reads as TGTGCCAGCAGCCCCTTGGAGGCAGGTCTGAACACTGAAGCTTTCTTT. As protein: CASSPLEAGLNTEAFF. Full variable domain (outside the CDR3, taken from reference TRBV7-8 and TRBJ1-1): GAGVSQSPRYKVAKRGQDVALRCDPISGHVSLFWYQQALGQGPEFLTYFQNEAQLDKSGLPSDRFFAERPEGSVSTLKIQRTQQEDSAVYLCASSPLEAGLNTEAFFGQGTRLTVV.

The CDR3 DNA follows: TGCGCCAGCAGAGAGCTCCCGGGACAGGGGGACGAGCAGTACTTC. Translated, it gives CASRELPGQGDEQYF. The J gene is TRBJ2-7, the V gene TRBV5-1; 11 nucleotides align to TRBD1. With V trimmed by 5 bases and J by 5 bases, 9 bases remained unmatched. The V gene's germline CDR1 is SGHRS and CDR2 YFSETQ. The CDR3 has 15 amino acids.